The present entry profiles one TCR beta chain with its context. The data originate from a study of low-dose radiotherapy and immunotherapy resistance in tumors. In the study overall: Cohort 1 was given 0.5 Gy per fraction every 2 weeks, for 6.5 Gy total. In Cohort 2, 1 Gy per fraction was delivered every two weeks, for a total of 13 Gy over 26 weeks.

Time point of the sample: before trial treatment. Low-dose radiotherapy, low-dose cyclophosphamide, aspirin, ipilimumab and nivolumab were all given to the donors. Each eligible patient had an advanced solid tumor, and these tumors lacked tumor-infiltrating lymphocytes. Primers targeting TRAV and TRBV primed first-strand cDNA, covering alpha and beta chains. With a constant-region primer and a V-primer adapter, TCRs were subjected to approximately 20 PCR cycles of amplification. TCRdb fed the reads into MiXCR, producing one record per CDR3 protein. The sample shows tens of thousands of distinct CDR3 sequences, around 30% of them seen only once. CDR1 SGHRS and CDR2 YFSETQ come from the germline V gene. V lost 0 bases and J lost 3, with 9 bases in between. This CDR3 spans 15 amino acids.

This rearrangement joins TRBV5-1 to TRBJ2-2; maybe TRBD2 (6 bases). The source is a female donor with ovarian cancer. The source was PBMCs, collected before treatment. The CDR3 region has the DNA TGCGCCAGCAGCTTGGACAGCGGGCACACCGGGGAGCTGTTTTTT. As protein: CASSLDSGHTGELFF.